In its sample, the clone carrying this TCR beta chain was seen a few times. What it binds is not known. Other DNA sequences in the sample encode the same CDR3. The CDR3 has 11 amino acids. Germline assignment: CDR1 MDHEN and CDR2 SYDVKM. V was clipped by 6 bases and J by 2 bases, with 3 bases between them. A 200 ng quantity of DNA, 25,000 to 30,000 T cell genomes, went into the sorted-subset replicate PCRs. Profiled with immunoSEQ multiplex PCR; TCRdb holds only in-frame clones, not every one. The repertoire holds a few million clones, with approximately 95% as singletons. The sample originates from a study of shared clonotypes between healthy human individuals. Findings of the study overall: Against clonotypes common to all four donors, non-shared ones had lower generation probabilities.

Sequenced input: naive CD4+ T cells from PBMCs. Subset defined: CD45RA+ positively selected. This TCR was sampled from a man younger than 35 in good health. Some clones in this sample may be carry-over from other donors' samples. The rearrangement links TRBV28 to TRBJ2-3; D call uncertain. The CDR3, as DNA: TGTGCCAGCAGCCTCACAGATACGCAGTATTTT. Its protein product is CASSLTDTQYF.